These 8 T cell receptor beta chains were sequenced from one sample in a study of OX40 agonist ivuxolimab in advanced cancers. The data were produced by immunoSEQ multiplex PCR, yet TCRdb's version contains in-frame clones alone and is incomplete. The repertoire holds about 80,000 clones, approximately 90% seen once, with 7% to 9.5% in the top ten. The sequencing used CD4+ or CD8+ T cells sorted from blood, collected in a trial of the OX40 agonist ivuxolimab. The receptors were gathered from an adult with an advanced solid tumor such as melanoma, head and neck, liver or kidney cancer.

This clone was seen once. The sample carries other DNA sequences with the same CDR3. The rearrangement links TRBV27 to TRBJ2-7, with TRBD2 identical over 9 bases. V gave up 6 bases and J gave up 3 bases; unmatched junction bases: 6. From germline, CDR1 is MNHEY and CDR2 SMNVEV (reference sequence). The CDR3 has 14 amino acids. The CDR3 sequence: CASSLSGGGYEQYF. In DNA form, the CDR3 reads TGTGCCAGCAGCCTTAGCGGGGGAGGCTACGAGCAGTACTTC.

CDR3 sequence: CASSIGGLEAFF. The CDR3 region has the DNA TGTGCCAGTAGTATAGGGGGGCTTGAAGCTTTCTTT. This chain uses TRBV19 with TRBJ1-1, with D possibly matching TRBD1 (6 bases). The germline gives CDR1 LNHDA, CDR2 SQIVND (reference sequence). This CDR3 comprises 12 residues. Between the trimmed V and J ends, which lost 1 base and 7 bases, there was a span of 7 bases. Together with reference TRBV19 and TRBJ1-1, the CDR3 gives the full variable domain: DGGITQSPKYLFRKEGQNVTLSCEQNLNHDAMYWYRQDPGQGLRLIYYSQIVNDFQKGDIAEGYSVSREKKESFPLTVTSAQKNPTAFYLCASSIGGLEAFFGQGTRLTVV.

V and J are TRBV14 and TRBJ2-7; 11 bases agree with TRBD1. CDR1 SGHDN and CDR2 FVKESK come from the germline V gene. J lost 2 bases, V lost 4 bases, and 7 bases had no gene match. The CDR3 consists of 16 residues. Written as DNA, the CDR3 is TGTGCCAGCAGCCCGGGACAGGGGGACCCCCCCTACGAGCAGTACTTC. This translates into CASSPGQGDPPYEQYF.

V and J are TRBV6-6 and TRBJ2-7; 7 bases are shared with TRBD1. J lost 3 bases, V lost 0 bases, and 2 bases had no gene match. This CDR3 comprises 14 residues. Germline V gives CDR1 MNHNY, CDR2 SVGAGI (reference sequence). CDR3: CASSYSGTDYEQYF. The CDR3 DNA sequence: TGTGCCAGCAGTTACTCCGGGACAGACTACGAGCAGTACTTC.

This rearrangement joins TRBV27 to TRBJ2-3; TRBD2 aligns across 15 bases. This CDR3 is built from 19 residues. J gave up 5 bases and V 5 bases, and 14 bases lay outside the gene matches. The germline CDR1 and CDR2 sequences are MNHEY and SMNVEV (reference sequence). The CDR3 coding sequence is TGTGCCAGCAGTATTCTGGGGACTAGCGGGGGGCCGCTCTTAGATACGCAGTATTTT. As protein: CASSILGTSGGPLLDTQYF.

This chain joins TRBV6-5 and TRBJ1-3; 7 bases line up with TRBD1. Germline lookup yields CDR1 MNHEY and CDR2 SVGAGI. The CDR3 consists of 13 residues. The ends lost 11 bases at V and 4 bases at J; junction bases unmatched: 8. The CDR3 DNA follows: TGTGCCTCGGGACAGAAGATCGGAAACACCATATATTTT. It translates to CASGQKIGNTIYF.

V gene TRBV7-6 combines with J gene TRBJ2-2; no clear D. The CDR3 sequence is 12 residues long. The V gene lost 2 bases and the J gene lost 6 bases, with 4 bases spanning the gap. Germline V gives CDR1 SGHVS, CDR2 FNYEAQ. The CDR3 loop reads CASSLPAGELFF. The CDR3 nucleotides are TGTGCCAGCAGCTTACCGGCCGGGGAGCTGTTTTTT. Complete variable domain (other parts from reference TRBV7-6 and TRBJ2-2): GAGVSQSPRYKVTKRGQDVALRCDPISGHVSLYWYRQALGQGPEFLTYFNYEAQQDKSGLPNDRFSAERPEGSISTLTIQRTEQRDSAMYRCASSLPAGELFFGEGSRLTVL.

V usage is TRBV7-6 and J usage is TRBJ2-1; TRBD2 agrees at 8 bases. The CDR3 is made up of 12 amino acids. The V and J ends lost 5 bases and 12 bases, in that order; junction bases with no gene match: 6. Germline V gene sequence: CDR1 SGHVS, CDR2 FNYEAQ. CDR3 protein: CASSSSGEGQFF. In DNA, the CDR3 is TGTGCCAGCAGCAGTAGCGGGGAGGGGCAGTTCTTC.